These 21 T cell receptor beta chains came from one sample sequenced in a study of CD8 T cells in Susac syndrome. When the RNA was reverse transcribed, random hexamers were used with an input of roughly 0.45 to 1 ug. MiXCR was run by TCRdb on the immunoSEQ multiplex PCR reads, yielding one entry per CDR3 protein. This table has about 430,000 distinct CDR3 sequences, approximately 85% appearing once. The material sequenced was CD8+ T cells from PBMCs. These receptors were obtained from a human donor with multiple sclerosis.

The rearrangement links TRBV7-4 to TRBJ2-7; 8 nucleotides agree with TRBD1. Unmatched junction bases numbered 6, after V lost 1 base and J lost 1 base. The CDR3 sequence is 16 residues long. CDR1 SGHVT and CDR2 SQSDAQ come from the germline V gene. This chain's CDR3 is CASSLVRGLPSYEQYF. The CDR3 DNA reads TGTGCCAGCAGCTTAGTCAGGGGGCTACCTTCCTACGAGCAGTACTTC.

This chain joins TRBV4-1 and TRBJ2-7; 8 bases are shared with TRBD2. The CDR3 covers 17 residues. Trimming took 0 bases from V and 0 from J; bases not matched to a gene: 7. Per the germline V gene, CDR1 is MGHRA and CDR2 is YSYEKL. This chain's CDR3 is CASSQDPERGYSYEQYF. The CDR3 DNA is TGCGCCAGCAGCCAAGACCCCGAGCGGGGGTACTCCTACGAGCAGTACTTC.

The J gene is TRBJ2-5, the V gene TRBV25-1; D is possibly TRBD1 (6 bases). Trimming took off 4 bases at V and 2 bases at J, with 23 bases between the two ends. This CDR3 comprises 18 residues. Germline V gene data show CDR1 as MGHDK and CDR2 as SYGVNS. The CDR3 coding sequence is TGTGCCAGCAGTGGCCAGGGGCCTCAACCCGTGACTCAAGAGACCCAGTACTTC. This sequence encodes CASSGQGPQPVTQETQYF. The full variable domain, with the rest looked up from reference TRBV25-1 and TRBJ2-5, is EADIYQTPRYLVIGTGKKITLECSQTMGHDKMYWYQQDPGMELHLIHYSYGVNSTEKGDLSSESTVSRIRTEHFPLTLESARPSHTSQYLCASSGQGPQPVTQETQYFGPGTRLLVL.

V is TRBV10-1 and J is TRBJ2-3, with 7 bases aligning to TRBD1. J gave up 4 bases and V 2 bases, and 3 bases lay outside the gene matches. The germline gives CDR1 WNHNN, CDR2 SYGVQD (reference sequence). The CDR3 has 14 residues. The CDR3 region is CASSEIQGADTQYF. DNA for the CDR3: TGCGCCAGCAGTGAGATCCAGGGGGCAGATACGCAGTATTTT.

The rearrangement joins TRBV6-5 to TRBJ2-1; D is unresolved. Germline V gene data show CDR1 as MNHEY and CDR2 as SVGAGI. This CDR3 is 12 amino acids long. The V end lost 7 bases, the J end lost 6 bases, and 10 bases lay between the germline ends. CDR3 coding DNA: TGTGCCAGCACCTCCCCTTCCAATGAGCAGTTCTTC. It specifies CASTSPSNEQFF.

The chain combines TRBV15 with TRBJ1-5; TRBD1 is a possible D gene (5 bases). This CDR3 has 13 amino acids. Trimming pared 4 bases from V and 5 bases from J, leaving 9 bases between. The germline gives CDR1 LNHNV, CDR2 YYDKDF (reference sequence). The CDR3 spells CATSIAGDQPQHF. CDR3 DNA sequence: TGTGCCACCAGCATTGCGGGGGATCAGCCCCAGCATTTT. The full variable domain, completed using reference TRBV15 and TRBJ1-5, is DAMVIQNPRYQVTQFGKPVTLSCSQTLNHNVMYWYQQKSSQAPKLLFHYYDKDFNNEADTPDNFQSRRPNTSFCFLDIRSPGLGDTAMYLCATSIAGDQPQHFGDGTRLSIL.

The rearrangement joins TRBV7-8 to TRBJ1-3; no definite D call. V was trimmed by 3 bases and J by 8 bases, leaving 5 bases between them. CDR1 is SGHVS, CDR2 FQNEAQ, per germline. The CDR3 is made up of 11 amino acids. The CDR3 is CASSFSDTIYF. As DNA, the CDR3 is TGTGCCAGCAGCTTTTCCGACACCATATATTTT. Variable domain in full (rest from reference TRBV7-8 and TRBJ1-3): GAGVSQSPRYKVAKRGQDVALRCDPISGHVSLFWYQQALGQGPEFLTYFQNEAQLDKSGLPSDRFFAERPEGSVSTLKIQRTQQEDSAVYLCASSFSDTIYFGEGSWLTVV.

The genes are TRBV6-4 and TRBJ2-2; the match to TRBD1 covers 7 bases. CDR3 length equals 16 residues. Germline V CDR1 and CDR2: MRHNA, SNTAGT. Unmatched junction bases numbered 9, after V lost 3 bases and J lost 5 bases. The CDR3 DNA reads as TGTGCCAGCAGTGAGAGACAGGGTATTGATACCGGGGAGCTGTTTTTT. It translates to CASSERQGIDTGELFF.

The sample holds one count of this clonotype. The chain carries TRBV28 and TRBJ2-2; the match to TRBD1 covers 7 bases. Losses at the gene ends were 9 bases for V and 1 base for J; bases not matched to a gene: 11. This CDR3 comprises 16 residues. Germline CDR1 is MDHEN and CDR2 is SYDVKM. The CDR3 is CASHTTRTGNTGELFF. CDR3 DNA sequence: TGTGCCAGTCACACTACCAGGACAGGGAACACCGGGGAGCTGTTTTTT.

This chain joins TRBV5-5 and TRBJ2-1; no firm D call. V was shortened by 0 bases and J by 2 bases, with 9 bases between the two germline ends. The germline gives CDR1 SGHKS, CDR2 YYEKEE (reference sequence). CDR3 length equals 15 residues. As DNA, the CDR3 is TGTGCCAGCAGCTTGGAATGGGGTGCCTACAATGAGCAGTTCTTC. As protein: CASSLEWGAYNEQFF. Complete variable domain (other parts from reference TRBV5-5 and TRBJ2-1): DAGVTQSPTHLIKTRGQQVTLRCSPISGHKSVSWYQQVLGQGPQFIFQYYEKEERGRGNFPDRFSARQFPNYSSELNVNALLLGDSALYLCASSLEWGAYNEQFFGPGTRLTVL.

The rearrangement joins TRBV4-1 to TRBJ1-1; a weak D match, TRBD1 (6 bases). This CDR3 comprises 16 residues. Germline CDR1 and CDR2: MGHRA and YSYEKL. The V end lost 4 bases, the J end lost 6 bases, and 21 bases lay between the germline ends. CDR3 sequence (DNA): TGCGCCAGCAGCCTAGGCGGGGGGGCGCTTGCCCCTGAAGCTTTCTTT. It codes for CASSLGGGALAPEAFF.

This clonotype appeared a few times. The CDR3 reads CASSHLGGDADTQYF. Here the CDR3 DNA reads TGTGCCAGCAGCCACCTAGGAGGTGATGCAGATACGCAGTATTTT. The rearrangement joins TRBV12-3 or TRBV12-4 to TRBJ2-3; tentatively, D is TRBD2 (5 bases). The CDR3 has 15 residues. V lost 6 bases and J lost 4, with 17 bases in between.

Here the CDR3 reads CASSQEGILYNEQFF. CDR3 nucleotides: TGCGCCAGCAGCCAAGAGGGGATCCTTTACAATGAGCAGTTCTTC. The chain carries TRBV4-1 and TRBJ2-1, with D unresolved. Germline CDR1 and CDR2: MGHRA and YSYEKL. V lost 0 bases to trimming and J lost 4 bases, with 10 bases between them. This CDR3 has 15 residues.

V gene TRBV20-1 combines with J gene TRBJ1-4; D remains unclear. Germline lookup yields CDR1 DFQATT and CDR2 SNEGSKA (reference sequence). The V gene lost 0 bases and the J gene lost 3 bases, with 11 bases spanning the gap. This CDR3 has 15 residues. CDR3: CSARDLRQPNEKLFF. The CDR3 DNA is TGCAGTGCTAGAGATCTGCGGCAGCCTAATGAAAAACTGTTTTTT.

The rearrangement links TRBV20-1 to TRBJ2-7; D might be TRBD2 (5 bases). From germline, CDR1 is DFQATT and CDR2 SNEGSKA (reference sequence). The CDR3 length is 13 residues. Trimming shortened V by 6 bases and J by 3 bases, and 15 bases separated the two germline ends. The CDR3 loop reads CSAQGLLSYEQYF. DNA for the CDR3: TGCAGTGCGCAAGGACTGTTGAGCTACGAGCAGTACTTC.

This clonotype has just a few counts. The chain employs TRBV30 and TRBJ2-7, with D perhaps TRBD2 (5 bases). Germline V gene lookup returns CDR1 GTSNPN and CDR2 SVGIG (reference sequence). This CDR3 has 12 residues. The V end was cut by 8 bases, the J end by 1 base, with 12 bases between. CDR3 loop: CAGVGVSYEQYF. CDR3 nucleotide sequence: TGTGCCGGGGTCGGGGTTTCCTACGAGCAGTACTTC.

V is TRBV20-1 and J is TRBJ1-5; D possibly corresponds to TRBD1 (5 bases). There are 16 residues in the CDR3. Germline V CDR1 and CDR2: DFQATT, SNEGSKA (reference sequence). Trimming removed 0 bases at V and 1 base at J, with 13 bases between. The CDR3 here is CSARDEGIWSNQPQHF. CDR3 sequence (DNA): TGCAGTGCTAGAGATGAGGGGATTTGGAGCAATCAGCCCCAGCATTTT.

V is TRBV24-1 and J is TRBJ2-3, with 9 bases fitting TRBD2. Germline CDR1 KGHDR, CDR2 SFDVKD. V was pared by 4 bases and J by 1 base, with 2 bases of the junction left unmatched. This CDR3 has 15 amino acids. The CDR3 nucleotides are TGTGCCACCAGTGAGAGGACTAGCGGCACAGATACGCAGTATTTT. Translation: CATSERTSGTDTQYF.

The V and J genes are TRBV5-1 and TRBJ1-2; D might be TRBD1 (5 bases). With 2 bases removed from V and 8 bases from J, the gap between germline ends came to 19 bases. This CDR3 spans 15 amino acids. Germline assignment: CDR1 SGHRS and CDR2 YFSETQ. This CDR3 reads CASSFGGSFRLGYTF. Written as DNA, the CDR3 is TGCGCCAGCAGCTTCGGGGGGAGCTTCCGTCTCGGCTACACCTTC.

The J gene is TRBJ2-7, the V gene TRBV28; 7 bases match TRBD2. The CDR3 sequence is 15 residues long. Germline assignment: CDR1 MDHEN and CDR2 SYDVKM. Trimming took 5 bases from V and 4 from J; bases not matched to a gene: 11. The CDR3 nucleotides read TGTGCCAGCAGTCCTCCGGGAGGACAAAATTACGAGCAGTACTTC. Translated, it gives CASSPPGGQNYEQYF.

The chain uses TRBV7-9 and TRBJ2-2; the match to TRBD2 covers 9 bases. The CDR3 extends over 18 amino acids. CDR1 and CDR2 (germline): SEHNR, FQNEAQ (reference sequence). V lost 1 base to trimming and J lost 2 bases; unmatched junction nucleotides: 8. The CDR3 nucleotides read TGTGCCAGCAGCTTAGGTTCTAGCGGGGCCGCAAACACCGGGGAGCTGTTTTTT. Protein product: CASSLGSSGAANTGELFF.